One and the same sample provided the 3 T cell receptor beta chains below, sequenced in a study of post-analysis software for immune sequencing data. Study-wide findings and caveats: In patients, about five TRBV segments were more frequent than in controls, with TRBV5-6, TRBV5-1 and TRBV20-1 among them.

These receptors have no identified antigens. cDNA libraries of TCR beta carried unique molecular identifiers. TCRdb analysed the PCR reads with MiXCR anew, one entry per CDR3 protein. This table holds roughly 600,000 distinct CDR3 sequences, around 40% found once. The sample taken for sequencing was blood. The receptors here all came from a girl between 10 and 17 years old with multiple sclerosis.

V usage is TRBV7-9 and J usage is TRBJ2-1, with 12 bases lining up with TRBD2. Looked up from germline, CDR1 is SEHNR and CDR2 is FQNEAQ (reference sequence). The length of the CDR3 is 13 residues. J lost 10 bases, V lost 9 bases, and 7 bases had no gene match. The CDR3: CASTSGRPGEQFF. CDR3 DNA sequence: TGTGCCAGTACTAGCGGGAGGCCAGGGGAGCAGTTCTTC.

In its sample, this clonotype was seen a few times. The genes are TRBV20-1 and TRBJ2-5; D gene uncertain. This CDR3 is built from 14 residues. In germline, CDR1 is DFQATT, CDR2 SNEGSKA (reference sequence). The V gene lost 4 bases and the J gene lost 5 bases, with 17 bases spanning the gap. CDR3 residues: CSANRWDRRETQYF. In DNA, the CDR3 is TGCAGTGCTAATCGGTGGGATAGGCGGGAGACCCAGTACTTC.

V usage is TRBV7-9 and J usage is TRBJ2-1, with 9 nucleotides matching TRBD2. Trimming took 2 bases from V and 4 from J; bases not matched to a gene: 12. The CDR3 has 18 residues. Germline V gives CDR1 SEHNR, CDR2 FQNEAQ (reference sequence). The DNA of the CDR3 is TGTGCCAGCAGCTTAAGGTCTAGGGGACTAGCTACATACAATGAGCAGTTCTTC. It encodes CASSLRSRGLATYNEQFF.